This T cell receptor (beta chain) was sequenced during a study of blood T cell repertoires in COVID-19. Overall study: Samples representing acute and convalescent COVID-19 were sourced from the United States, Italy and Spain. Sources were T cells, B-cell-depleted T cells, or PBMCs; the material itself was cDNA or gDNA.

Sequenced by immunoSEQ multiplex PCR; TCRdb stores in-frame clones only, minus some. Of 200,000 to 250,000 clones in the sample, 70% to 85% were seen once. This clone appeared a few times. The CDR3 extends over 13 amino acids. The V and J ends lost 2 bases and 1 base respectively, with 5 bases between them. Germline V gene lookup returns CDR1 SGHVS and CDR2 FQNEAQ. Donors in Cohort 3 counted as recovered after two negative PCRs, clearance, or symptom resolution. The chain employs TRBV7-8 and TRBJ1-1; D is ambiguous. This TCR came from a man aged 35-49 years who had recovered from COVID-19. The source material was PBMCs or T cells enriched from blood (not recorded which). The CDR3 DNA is TGTGCCAGCAGCTTATCCCAGAACACTGAAGCTTTCTTT. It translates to CASSLSQNTEAFF.